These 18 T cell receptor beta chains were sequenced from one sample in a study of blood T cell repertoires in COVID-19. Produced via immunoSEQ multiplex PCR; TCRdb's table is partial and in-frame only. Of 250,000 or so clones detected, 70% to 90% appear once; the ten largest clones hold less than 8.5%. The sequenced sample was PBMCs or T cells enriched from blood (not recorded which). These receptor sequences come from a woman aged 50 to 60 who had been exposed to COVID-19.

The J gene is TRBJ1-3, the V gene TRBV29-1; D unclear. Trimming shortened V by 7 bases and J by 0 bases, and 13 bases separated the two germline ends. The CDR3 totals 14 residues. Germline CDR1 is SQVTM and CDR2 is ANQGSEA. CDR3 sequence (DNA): TGCAGCGCCTACAGCCGAAGCTCTGGAAACACCATATATTTT. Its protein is CSAYSRSSGNTIYF.

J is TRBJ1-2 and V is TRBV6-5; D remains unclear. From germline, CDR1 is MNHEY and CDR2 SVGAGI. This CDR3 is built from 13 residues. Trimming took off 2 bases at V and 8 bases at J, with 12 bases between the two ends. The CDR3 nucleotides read TGTGCCAGCAGTTACGAGGCTTTCGGGGGCTACACCTTC. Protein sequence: CASSYEAFGGYTF.

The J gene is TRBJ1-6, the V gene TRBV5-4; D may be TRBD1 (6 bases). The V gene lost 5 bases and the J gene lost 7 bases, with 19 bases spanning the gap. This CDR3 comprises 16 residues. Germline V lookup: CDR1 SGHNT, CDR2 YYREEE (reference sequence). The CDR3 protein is CASRPRDTRGNSPLHF. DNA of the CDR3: TGTGCCAGCAGACCCCGGGACACGCGAGGGAATTCACCCCTCCACTTT. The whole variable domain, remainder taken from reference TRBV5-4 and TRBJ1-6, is ETGVTQSPTHLIKTRGQQVTLRCSSQSGHNTVSWYQQALGQGPQFIFQYYREEENGRGNFPPRFSGLQFPNYSSELNVNALELDDSALYLCASRPRDTRGNSPLHFGNGTRLTVT.

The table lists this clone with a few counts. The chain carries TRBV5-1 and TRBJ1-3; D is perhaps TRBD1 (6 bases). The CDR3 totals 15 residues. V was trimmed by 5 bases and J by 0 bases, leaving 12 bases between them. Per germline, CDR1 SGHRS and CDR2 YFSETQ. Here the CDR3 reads CASSLDRSSGNTIYF. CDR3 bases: TGCGCCAGCAGTCTTGACAGGTCCTCTGGAAACACCATATATTTT.

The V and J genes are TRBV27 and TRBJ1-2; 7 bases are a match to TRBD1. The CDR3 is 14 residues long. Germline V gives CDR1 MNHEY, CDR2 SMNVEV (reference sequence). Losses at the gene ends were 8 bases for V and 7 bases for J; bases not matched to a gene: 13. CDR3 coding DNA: TGTGCCAGCGGCCTCACAGGGGACGTGAGTGGCTACACCTTC. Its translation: CASGLTGDVSGYTF.

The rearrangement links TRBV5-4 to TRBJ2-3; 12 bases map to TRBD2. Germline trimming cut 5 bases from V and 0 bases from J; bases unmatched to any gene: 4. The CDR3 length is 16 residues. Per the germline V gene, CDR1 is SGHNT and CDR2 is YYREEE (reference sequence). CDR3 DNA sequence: TGTGCCAGCAGACTAGCGGGGGGCCCTAGCACAGATACGCAGTATTTT. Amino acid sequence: CASRLAGGPSTDTQYF.

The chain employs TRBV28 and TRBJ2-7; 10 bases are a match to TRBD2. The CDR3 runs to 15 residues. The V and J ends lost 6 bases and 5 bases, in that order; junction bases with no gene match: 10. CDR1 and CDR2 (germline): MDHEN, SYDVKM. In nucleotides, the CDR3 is TGTGCCAGCAGGTATAGCGGGGGGTACGCAGACGAGCAGTACTTC. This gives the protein CASRYSGGYADEQYF.

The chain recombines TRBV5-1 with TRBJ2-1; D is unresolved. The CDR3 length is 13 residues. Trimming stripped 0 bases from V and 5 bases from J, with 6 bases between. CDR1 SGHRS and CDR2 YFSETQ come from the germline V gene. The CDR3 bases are TGCGCCAGCAGCTTGGATACTAACAATGAGCAGTTCTTC. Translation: CASSLDTNNEQFF.

The CDR3, as DNA: TGTGCCAGCAGCTTAATCGGGACTGGATTCAATGAGCAGTTCTTC. Translated, it gives CASSLIGTGFNEQFF. The rearrangement links TRBV7-3 to TRBJ2-1, with D possibly being TRBD2 (6 bases). V was clipped by 1 base and J by 6 bases, with 13 bases between them. This CDR3 is built from 15 residues. Germline loops: CDR1 SGHTA, CDR2 FQGTGA.

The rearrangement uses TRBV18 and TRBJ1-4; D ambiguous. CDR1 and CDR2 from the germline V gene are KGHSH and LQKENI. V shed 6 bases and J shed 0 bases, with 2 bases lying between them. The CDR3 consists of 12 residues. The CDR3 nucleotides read TGTGCCAGCTCTACAACTAATGAAAAACTGTTTTTT. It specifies CASSTTNEKLFF.

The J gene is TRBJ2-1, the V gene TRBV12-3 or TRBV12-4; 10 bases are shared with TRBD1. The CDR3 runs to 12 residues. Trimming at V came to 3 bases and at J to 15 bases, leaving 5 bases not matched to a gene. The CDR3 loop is CASSFAGQGLFF. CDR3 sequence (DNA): TGTGCCAGCAGTTTCGCGGGACAGGGGCTGTTCTTC.

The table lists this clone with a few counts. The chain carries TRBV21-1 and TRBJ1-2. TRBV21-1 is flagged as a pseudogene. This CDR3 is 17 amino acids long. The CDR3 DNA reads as TGTGCCAGCAGCAAAGGCGGCTTTGTCAGCTCGCGGTATGGCTACACCTTC. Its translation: CASSKGGFVSSRYGYTF.

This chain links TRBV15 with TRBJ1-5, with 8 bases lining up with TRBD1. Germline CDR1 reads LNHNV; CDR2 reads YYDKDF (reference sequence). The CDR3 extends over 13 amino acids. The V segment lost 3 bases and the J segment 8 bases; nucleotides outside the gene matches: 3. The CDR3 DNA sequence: TGTGCCACCAGCAGGGAGACAGGGGAGCCCCAGCATTTT. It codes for CATSRETGEPQHF.

CDR3 amino acids: CASSLELAVSGNTIYF. The CDR3 DNA reads TGTGCCAGCAGCTTAGAACTGGCGGTGTCTGGAAACACCATATATTTT. The chain employs TRBV7-6 and TRBJ1-3, with D uncertain. Germline loops: CDR1 SGHVS, CDR2 FNYEAQ. This CDR3 has 16 residues. Trimming removed 1 base from V and 1 base from J, with 11 bases in between. The whole variable domain, filled in from reference TRBV7-6 and TRBJ1-3, reads GAGVSQSPRYKVTKRGQDVALRCDPISGHVSLYWYRQALGQGPEFLTYFNYEAQQDKSGLPNDRFSAERPEGSISTLTIQRTEQRDSAMYRCASSLELAVSGNTIYFGEGSWLTVV.

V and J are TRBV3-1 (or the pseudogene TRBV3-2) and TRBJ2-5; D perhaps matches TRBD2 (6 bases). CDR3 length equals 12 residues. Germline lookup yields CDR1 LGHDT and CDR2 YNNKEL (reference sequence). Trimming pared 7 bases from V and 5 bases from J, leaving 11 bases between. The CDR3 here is CASNRREETQYF. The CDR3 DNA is TGTGCCAGCAACAGACGGGAGGAGACCCAGTACTTC.

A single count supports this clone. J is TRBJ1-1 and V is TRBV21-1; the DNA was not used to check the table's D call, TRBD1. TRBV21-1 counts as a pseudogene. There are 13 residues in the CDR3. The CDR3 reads CASSERQATEAFF. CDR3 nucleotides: TGTGCCAGCAGCGAAAGACAGGCCACTGAAGCTTTCTTT.

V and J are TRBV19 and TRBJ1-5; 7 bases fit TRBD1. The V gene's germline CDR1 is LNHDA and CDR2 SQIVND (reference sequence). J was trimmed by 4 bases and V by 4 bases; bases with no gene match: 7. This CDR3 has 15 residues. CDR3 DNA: TGTGCCAGTAGTACCGGGACAGCGAAAAATCAGCCCCAGCATTTT. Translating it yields CASSTGTAKNQPQHF.

CDR3 DNA: TGTGCCAGCAGTTTCTCGGACAGGATAGATACGCAGTATTTT. This gives the protein CASSFSDRIDTQYF. The chain has TRBV6-5 and TRBJ2-3; TRBD1 agrees at 7 bases. J lost 5 bases, V lost 4 bases, and 6 bases had no gene match. The CDR3 totals 14 residues. The V gene's germline CDR1 is MNHEY and CDR2 SVGAGI.